One and the same sample provided the 2 T cell receptor beta chains below, sequenced in a study of neoadjuvant nivolumab and ipilimumab in lung cancer. TCRdb keeps only in-frame clones here, not all; method: immunoSEQ multiplex PCR. The table has some 9,700 clones, approximately 80% seen once; the top ten hold roughly 8%. The sequences come from tumor tissue, collected after neoadjuvant nivolumab, alone or with ipilimumab, at or shortly before surgery. These receptors originate from an adult with non-small cell lung cancer. Some clones in this sample may be carry-over from other donors' samples.

This clone turned up a few times. V usage is TRBV5-6 and J usage is TRBJ2-1, with D maybe TRBD1 (5 bases). V gave up 0 bases and J gave up 9 bases, with 13 bases separating them. CDR3 size: 14 residues. Germline V gene sequence: CDR1 SGHDT, CDR2 YYEEEE. The CDR3 region has the DNA TGTGCCAGCAGCTTGGTGGCAGGGCCGGCTGAGCAGTTCTTC. It is translated as CASSLVAGPAEQFF.

J is TRBJ1-5 and V is TRBV18; 8 positions agree with TRBD1. J was trimmed by 6 bases and V by 3 bases; bases with no gene match: 7. From germline, CDR1 is KGHSH and CDR2 LQKENI. CDR3 length equals 15 residues. The CDR3 bases are TGTGCCAGCTCACCTGGGACAGGTCACAGTCAGCCCCAGCATTTT. This encodes CASSPGTGHSQPQHF.